The 17 T cell receptor beta chains reported below all come from one sample, sequenced in a study of cytomegalovirus exposure and HLA in healthy donors. The PCR used 60 Vbeta and 13 Jbeta primers. Some clones are missing from TCRdb's copy, which holds only in-frame ones; the method was immunoSEQ multiplex PCR. The table lists over 130,000 clones, about 80% of them singletons. The sample comprised PBMCs. The receptors shown here come from a man aged 35-49 years in good health and CMV-seronegative.

J is TRBJ2-5 and V is TRBV5-4; 8 bases are a match to TRBD2. This CDR3 is built from 14 residues. Trimming cost V 2 bases and J 5 bases; bases outside gene matches: 5. From germline, CDR1 is SGHNT and CDR2 YYREEE (reference sequence). This CDR3 is CASSLTAGEETQYF. In DNA form, the CDR3 reads TGTGCCAGCAGCTTAACAGCGGGAGAGGAGACCCAGTACTTC. Drawing the rest from reference TRBV5-4 and TRBJ2-5, the complete variable domain is ETGVTQSPTHLIKTRGQQVTLRCSSQSGHNTVSWYQQALGQGPQFIFQYYREEENGRGNFPPRFSGLQFPNYSSELNVNALELDDSALYLCASSLTAGEETQYFGPGTRLLVL.

The chain recombines TRBV7-8 with TRBJ2-7; 9 bases are shared with TRBD2. The ends lost 5 bases at V and 2 bases at J; junction bases unmatched: 7. The CDR3 runs 15 residues. CDR1 and CDR2 from the germline V gene are SGHVS and FQNEAQ. Here the CDR3 reads CASSHPGLATYEQYF. For the CDR3, the DNA is TGTGCCAGCAGCCACCCGGGACTAGCTACCTACGAGCAGTACTTC.

The genes are TRBV28 and TRBJ2-7; 9 nucleotides line up with TRBD2. The CDR3 contains 15 residues. The V and J ends lost 6 bases and 1 base, in that order; junction bases with no gene match: 7. The germline CDR1 and CDR2 sequences are MDHEN and SYDVKM. The CDR3 protein is CASSNGLAPSYEQYF. The CDR3 bases are TGTGCCAGCAGCAATGGACTAGCGCCTTCCTACGAGCAGTACTTC.

The chain uses TRBV9 and TRBJ1-3; maybe TRBD1 (5 bases). CDR1 SGDLS and CDR2 YYNGEE come from the germline V gene. CDR3 size: 16 residues. V lost 0 bases and J 0 bases, leaving 10 bases between the germline ends. CDR3 amino acids: CASSVATAISGNTIYF. The CDR3 nucleotides read TGTGCCAGCAGCGTAGCGACAGCGATCTCTGGAAACACCATATATTTT.

This clone was recorded only once. V is TRBV7-6 and J is TRBJ2-1; 7 bases match TRBD2. The CDR3 loop spans 13 amino acids. The junction had 9 bases not matched to a gene; V was cut back by 3 bases and J by 13 bases. The V gene's germline CDR1 is SGHVS and CDR2 FNYEAQ. The chain's CDR3 is CASSLGTSETQFF. The CDR3 DNA follows: TGTGCCAGCAGCTTGGGAACTAGCGAGACCCAGTTCTTC.

The J gene is TRBJ2-1, the V gene TRBV19; possible D gene TRBD1, 8 bases. The ends were cut back, 1 base at V and 6 bases at J, with 19 bases in the middle. The CDR3 extends over 17 amino acids. Looked up from germline, CDR1 is LNHDA and CDR2 is SQIVND (reference sequence). CDR3 sequence: CASSIVVSTGEGNEQFF. The CDR3 DNA reads TGTGCCAGTAGTATAGTTGTTTCGACAGGGGAGGGCAATGAGCAGTTCTTC.

The chain uses TRBV18 and TRBJ2-2, with D perhaps TRBD2 (5 bases). There are 14 residues in the CDR3. Trimming stripped 3 bases from V and 6 bases from J, with 11 bases between. CDR1 is KGHSH, CDR2 LQKENI, per germline. This CDR3 reads CASSPISRAGELFF. Here the CDR3 DNA reads TGTGCCAGCTCACCGATATCGAGGGCCGGGGAGCTGTTTTTT.

With respect to this clone: The germline gene is not matched at one end of the junction; a read error may be the cause. The chain combines TRBV4-2 with TRBJ2-7; 11 bases agree with TRBD2. Germline CDR1 and CDR2: LGHNA and YNFKEQ. The CDR3 extends over 18 amino acids. In nucleotides, the CDR3 is TGTGCCAGCAGCCAAGAGTGGGTAGCGGGGGGGCGGGCCTACGAGCAGTGCTTC. Translation gives CASSQEWVAGGRAYEQCF.

V is TRBV11-2 and J is TRBJ2-2, with a possible D match to TRBD2 (6 bases). Germline CDR1 and CDR2: SGHAT and FQNNGV. V lost 6 bases and J lost 5, with 19 bases in between. The CDR3 is 16 amino acids. The DNA for the CDR3 is TGTGCCAGCAGTTTGGTCGGCCTAGCGCGTACCGGGGAGCTGTTTTTT. Its translation is CASSLVGLARTGELFF.

V and J are TRBV4-1 and TRBJ2-7; D call uncertain. Germline-derived CDR1 and CDR2 are MGHRA and YSYEKL. CDR3 size: 17 residues. Trimming stripped 1 base from V and 0 bases from J, with 16 bases between. The CDR3 DNA sequence: TGCGCCAGCAGCCAAGGGCTCTCAGGTTTTGGCTCCTACGAGCAGTACTTC. This codes for CASSQGLSGFGSYEQYF.

V usage is TRBV9 and J usage is TRBJ2-2; 7 bases map to TRBD2. Germline V gives CDR1 SGDLS, CDR2 YYNGEE. The CDR3 loop spans 19 amino acids. Trimming at V came to 6 bases and at J to 0 bases, leaving 17 bases not matched to a gene. The CDR3 DNA follows: TGTGCCAGCACCTTTCGGGAGGACCACTTAAAATCGAACACCGGGGAGCTGTTTTTT. Translated, it gives CASTFREDHLKSNTGELFF.

J is TRBJ1-2 and V is TRBV5-6; D uncertain. The CDR3 sequence is 15 residues long. V dropped 4 bases and J dropped 8 bases, with 21 bases sitting between them. The germline V gene has CDR1 SGHDT and CDR2 YYEEEE. CDR3 sequence reads: CASSRVQFSTGGYTF. In nucleotides, the CDR3 is TGTGCCAGCAGCCGCGTACAGTTTTCGACCGGCGGCTACACCTTC.

In its sample, this clone was seen a few times. The V and J genes are TRBV6-1 and TRBJ1-5; D unresolved. Trimming left V 7 bases short and J 3 bases short, with 10 bases between. The CDR3 consists of 13 residues. Germline values: CDR1 MNHNS, CDR2 SASEGT. CDR3 bases: TGTGCCAGCAAGAGAGGCAACAATCAGCCCCAGCATTTT. It encodes CASKRGNNQPQHF.

J is TRBJ1-1 and V is TRBV5-5; TRBD1 matches 7 bases. Unmatched junction bases numbered 2, after V lost 3 bases and J lost 3 bases. CDR3 size: 13 residues. Per the germline V gene, CDR1 is SGHKS and CDR2 is YYEKEE (reference sequence). CDR3 bases: TGTGCCAGCAGCTGGGGGACAGACACTGAAGCTTTCTTT. Protein product: CASSWGTDTEAFF.

The V and J genes are TRBV4-2 and TRBJ2-5; 7 bases map to TRBD2. The end of the DNA fits TRBJ2-7 better, so the J call may be wrong. Germline lookup yields CDR1 LGHNA and CDR2 YNFKEQ. CDR3 length: 15 residues. The CDR3 nucleotides are TGTGCCAGCAGCCCCCGTGACGGGGGGACCTACGAGCAGTACTTC. Encoded protein: CASSPRDGGTYEQYF.

This chain joins TRBV28 and TRBJ1-4; D gene uncertain. Germline V gene lookup returns CDR1 MDHEN and CDR2 SYDVKM. The V and J ends lost 6 bases and 7 bases respectively, with 15 bases between them. This CDR3 comprises 14 residues. The CDR3 sequence is CASSQDGEGEKLFF. DNA of the CDR3: TGTGCCAGCAGCCAAGACGGGGAGGGTGAAAAACTGTTTTTT.

CDR3 loop: CASSSWEGRHEQFF. CDR3 DNA sequence: TGCGCCAGCAGCTCCTGGGAGGGCCGCCATGAGCAGTTCTTC. The chain links TRBV5-1 to TRBJ2-1, with TRBD2 matching over 7 bases. CDR3 length equals 14 residues. V was pared by 3 bases and J by 8 bases, with 8 bases of the junction left unmatched. In germline, CDR1 is SGHRS, CDR2 YFSETQ.